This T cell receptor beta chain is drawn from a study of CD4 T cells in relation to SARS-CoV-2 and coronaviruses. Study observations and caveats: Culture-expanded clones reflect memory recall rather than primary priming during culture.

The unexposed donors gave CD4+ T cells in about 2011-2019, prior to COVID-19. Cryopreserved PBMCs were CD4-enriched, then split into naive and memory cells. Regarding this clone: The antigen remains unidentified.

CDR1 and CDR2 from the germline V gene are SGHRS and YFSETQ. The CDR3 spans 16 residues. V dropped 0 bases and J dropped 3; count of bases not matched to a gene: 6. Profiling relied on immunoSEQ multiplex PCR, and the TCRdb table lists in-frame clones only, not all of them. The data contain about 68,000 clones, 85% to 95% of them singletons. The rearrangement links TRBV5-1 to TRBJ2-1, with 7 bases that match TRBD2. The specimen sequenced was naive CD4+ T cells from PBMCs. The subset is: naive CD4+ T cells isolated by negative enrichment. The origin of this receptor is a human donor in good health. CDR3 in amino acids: CASSLVLGRDYNEQFF. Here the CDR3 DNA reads TGCGCCAGCAGCTTGGTTTTAGGGAGGGACTACAATGAGCAGTTCTTC.